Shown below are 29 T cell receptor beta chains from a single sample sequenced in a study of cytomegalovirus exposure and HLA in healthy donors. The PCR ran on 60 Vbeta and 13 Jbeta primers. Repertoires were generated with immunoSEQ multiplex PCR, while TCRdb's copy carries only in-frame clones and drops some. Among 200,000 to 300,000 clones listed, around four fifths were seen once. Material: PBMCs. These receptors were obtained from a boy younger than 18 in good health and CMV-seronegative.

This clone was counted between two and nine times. The CDR3 DNA is TGTGCCAACCCATTAGCGGATGAGCAGTTCTTC. Amino acid sequence: CANPLADEQFF. The chain uses TRBV6-1 and TRBJ2-1; D is possibly TRBD2 (6 bases). Germline V lookup: CDR1 MNHNS, CDR2 SASEGT. With 10 bases removed from V and 8 bases from J, the gap between germline ends came to 12 bases. There are 11 residues in the CDR3.

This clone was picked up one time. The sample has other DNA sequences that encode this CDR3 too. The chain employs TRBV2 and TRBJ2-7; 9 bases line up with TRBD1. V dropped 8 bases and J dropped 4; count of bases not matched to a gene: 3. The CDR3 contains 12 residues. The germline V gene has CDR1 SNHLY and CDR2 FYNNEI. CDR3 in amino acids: CASRDRAYEQYF. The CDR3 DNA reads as TGTGCCAGCCGGGACAGGGCATACGAGCAGTACTTC.

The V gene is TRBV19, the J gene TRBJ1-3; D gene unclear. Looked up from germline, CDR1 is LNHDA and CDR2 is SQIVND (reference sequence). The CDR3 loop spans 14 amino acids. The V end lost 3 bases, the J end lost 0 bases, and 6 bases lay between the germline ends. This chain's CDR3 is CASSMAHSGNTIYF. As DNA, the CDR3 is TGTGCCAGTAGTATGGCACACTCTGGAAACACCATATATTTT.

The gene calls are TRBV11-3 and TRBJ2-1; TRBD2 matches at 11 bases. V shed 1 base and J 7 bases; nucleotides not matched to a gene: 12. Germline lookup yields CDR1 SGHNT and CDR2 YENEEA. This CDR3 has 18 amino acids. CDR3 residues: CASSLVGVLAGDWNEQFF. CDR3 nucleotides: TGTGCCAGCAGCTTAGTCGGGGTACTAGCGGGAGATTGGAATGAGCAGTTCTTC.

The CDR3 here is CASSLRGTEAFF. The CDR3 DNA sequence: TGTGCCAGCAGCCTCAGGGGGACTGAAGCTTTCTTT. The chain links TRBV7-8 to TRBJ1-1; TRBD1 agrees at 7 bases. Germline V gives CDR1 SGHVS, CDR2 FQNEAQ. The CDR3 is 12 residues long. The J segment lost 5 bases and the V segment lost 5 bases, leaving 2 bases of the junction unmatched. Based on the CDR3 plus reference TRBV7-8 and TRBJ1-1, the full variable domain is GAGVSQSPRYKVAKRGQDVALRCDPISGHVSLFWYQQALGQGPEFLTYFQNEAQLDKSGLPSDRFFAERPEGSVSTLKIQRTQQEDSAVYLCASSLRGTEAFFGQGTRLTVV.

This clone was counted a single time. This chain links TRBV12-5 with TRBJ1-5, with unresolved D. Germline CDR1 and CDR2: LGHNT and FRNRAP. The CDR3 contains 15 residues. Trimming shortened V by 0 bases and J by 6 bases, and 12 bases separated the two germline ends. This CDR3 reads CASGLVRGGGQPQHF. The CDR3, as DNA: TGTGCTAGTGGTTTGGTACGCGGAGGTGGTCAGCCCCAGCATTTT.

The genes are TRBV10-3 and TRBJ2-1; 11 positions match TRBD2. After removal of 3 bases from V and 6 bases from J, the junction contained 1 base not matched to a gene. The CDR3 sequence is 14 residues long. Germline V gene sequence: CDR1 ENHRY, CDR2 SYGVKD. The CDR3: CAISDSGGANEQFF. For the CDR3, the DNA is TGTGCCATCAGTGATAGCGGGGGGGCCAATGAGCAGTTCTTC.

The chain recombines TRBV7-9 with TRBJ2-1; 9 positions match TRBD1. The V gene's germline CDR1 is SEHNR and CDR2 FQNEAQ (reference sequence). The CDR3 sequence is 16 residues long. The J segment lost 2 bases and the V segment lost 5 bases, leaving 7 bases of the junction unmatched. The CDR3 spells CASSPGQGITYNEQFF. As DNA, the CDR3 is TGTGCCAGCAGCCCGGGACAGGGTATAACCTACAATGAGCAGTTCTTC.

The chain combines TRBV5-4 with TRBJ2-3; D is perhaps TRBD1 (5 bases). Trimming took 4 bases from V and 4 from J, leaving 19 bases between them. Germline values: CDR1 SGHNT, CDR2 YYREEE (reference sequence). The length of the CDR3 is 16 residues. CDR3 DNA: TGTGCCAGCAGCCCGGCCAGGGTAAGAAGCGCAGATACGCAGTATTTT. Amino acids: CASSPARVRSADTQYF.

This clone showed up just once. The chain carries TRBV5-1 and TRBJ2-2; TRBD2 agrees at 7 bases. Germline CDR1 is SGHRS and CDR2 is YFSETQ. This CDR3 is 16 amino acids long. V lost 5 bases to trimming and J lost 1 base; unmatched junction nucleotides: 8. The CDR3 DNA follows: TGCGCCAGCAGTCGCGACCCTAGCGGGAACACCGGGGAGCTGTTTTTT. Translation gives CASSRDPSGNTGELFF.

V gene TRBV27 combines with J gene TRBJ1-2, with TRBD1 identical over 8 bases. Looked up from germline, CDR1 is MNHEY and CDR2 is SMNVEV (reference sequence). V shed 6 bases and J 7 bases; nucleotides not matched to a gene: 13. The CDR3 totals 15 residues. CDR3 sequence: CASSPLQGGVGGYTF. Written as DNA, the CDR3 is TGTGCCAGCAGCCCCCTACAGGGGGGCGTTGGTGGCTACACCTTC.

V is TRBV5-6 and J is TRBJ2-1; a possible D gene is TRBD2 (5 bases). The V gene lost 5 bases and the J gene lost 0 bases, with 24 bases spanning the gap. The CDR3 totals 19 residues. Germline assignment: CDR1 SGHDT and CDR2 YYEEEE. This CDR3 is CASSSGRLSRVASYNEQFF. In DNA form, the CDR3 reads TGTGCCAGCAGTTCTGGTCGGCTTTCGAGGGTTGCCTCCTACAATGAGCAGTTCTTC. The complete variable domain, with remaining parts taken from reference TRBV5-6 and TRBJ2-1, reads DAGVTQSPTHLIKTRGQQVTLRCSPKSGHDTVSWYQQALGQGPQFIFQYYEEEERQRGNFPDRFSGHQFPNYSSELNVNALLLGDSALYLCASSSGRLSRVASYNEQFFGPGTRLTVL.

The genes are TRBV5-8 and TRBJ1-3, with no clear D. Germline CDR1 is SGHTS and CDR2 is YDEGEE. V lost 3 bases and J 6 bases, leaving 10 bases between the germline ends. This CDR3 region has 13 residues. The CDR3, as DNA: TGTGCCAGCAGCTCCCGACACCTAAACACCATATATTTT. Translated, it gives CASSSRHLNTIYF.

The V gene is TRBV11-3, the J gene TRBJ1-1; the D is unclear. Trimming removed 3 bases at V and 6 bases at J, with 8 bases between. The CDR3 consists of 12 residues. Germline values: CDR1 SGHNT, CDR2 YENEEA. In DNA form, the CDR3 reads TGTGCCAGCAGCTTTCGTCTTTCTGAAGCTTTCTTT. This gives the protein CASSFRLSEAFF.

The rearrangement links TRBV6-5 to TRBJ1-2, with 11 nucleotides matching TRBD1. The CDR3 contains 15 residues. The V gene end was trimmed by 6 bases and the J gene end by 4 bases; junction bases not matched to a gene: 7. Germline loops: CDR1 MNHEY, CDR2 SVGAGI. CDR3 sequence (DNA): TGTGCCAGCAGCCTACGGACAGGGGGCATCTATGGCTACACCTTC. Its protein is CASSLRTGGIYGYTF.

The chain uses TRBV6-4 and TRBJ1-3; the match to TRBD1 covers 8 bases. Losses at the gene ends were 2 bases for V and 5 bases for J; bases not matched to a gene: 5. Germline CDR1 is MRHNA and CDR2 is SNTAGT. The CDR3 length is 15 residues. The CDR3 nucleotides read TGTGCCAGCAGTGACCTCGGGACAGGTAGAAACACCATATATTTT. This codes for CASSDLGTGRNTIYF.

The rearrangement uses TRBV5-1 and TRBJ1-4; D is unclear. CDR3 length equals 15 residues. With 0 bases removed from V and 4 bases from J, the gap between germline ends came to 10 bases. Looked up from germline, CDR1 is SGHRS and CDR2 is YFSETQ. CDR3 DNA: TGCGCCAGCAGCTTGGGGCGGTATGGTAATGAAAAACTGTTTTTT. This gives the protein CASSLGRYGNEKLFF.

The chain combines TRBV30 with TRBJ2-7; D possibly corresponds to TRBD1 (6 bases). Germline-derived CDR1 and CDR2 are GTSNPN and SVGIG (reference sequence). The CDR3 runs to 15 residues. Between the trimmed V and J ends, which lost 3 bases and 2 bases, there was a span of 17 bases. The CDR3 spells CAWRRPRTATYEQYF. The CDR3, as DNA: TGTGCCTGGAGGCGTCCGAGGACAGCCACCTACGAGCAGTACTTC.

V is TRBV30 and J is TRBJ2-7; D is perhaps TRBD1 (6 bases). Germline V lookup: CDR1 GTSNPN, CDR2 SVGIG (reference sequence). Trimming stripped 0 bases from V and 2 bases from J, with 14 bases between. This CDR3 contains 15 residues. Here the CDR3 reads CAWSVRLTGTYEQYF. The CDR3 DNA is TGTGCCTGGAGTGTACGGTTGACAGGTACCTACGAGCAGTACTTC.

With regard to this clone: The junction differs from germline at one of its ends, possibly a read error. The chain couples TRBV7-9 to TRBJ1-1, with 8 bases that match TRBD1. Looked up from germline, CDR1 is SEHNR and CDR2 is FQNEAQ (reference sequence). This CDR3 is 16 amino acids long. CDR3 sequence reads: CSSSYDRDRWNTEAFF. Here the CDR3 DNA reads TGTTCCAGCAGTTACGATCGGGACAGGTGGAACACTGAAGCTTTCTTT.

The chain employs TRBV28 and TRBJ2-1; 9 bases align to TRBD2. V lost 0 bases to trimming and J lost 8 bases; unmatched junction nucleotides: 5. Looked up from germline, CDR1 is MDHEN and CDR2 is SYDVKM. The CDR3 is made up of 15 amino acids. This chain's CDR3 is CASSLWTSGADEQFF. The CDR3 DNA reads TGTGCCAGCAGTTTATGGACTAGCGGTGCGGATGAGCAGTTCTTC.

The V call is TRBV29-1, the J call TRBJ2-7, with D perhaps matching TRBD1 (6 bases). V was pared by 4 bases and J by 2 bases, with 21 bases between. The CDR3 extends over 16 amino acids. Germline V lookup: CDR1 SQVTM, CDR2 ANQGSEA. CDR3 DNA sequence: TGCAGCGTTGTTTTTTTCCCGACAGGTACGACCTACGAGCAGTACTTC. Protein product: CSVVFFPTGTTYEQYF.

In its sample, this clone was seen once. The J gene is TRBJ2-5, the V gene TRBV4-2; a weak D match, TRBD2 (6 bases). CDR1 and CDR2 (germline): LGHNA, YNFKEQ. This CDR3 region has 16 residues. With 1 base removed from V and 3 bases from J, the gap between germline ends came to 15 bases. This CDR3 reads CASSQVSGDLKETQYF. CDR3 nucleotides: TGTGCCAGCAGCCAAGTTTCGGGAGACCTGAAAGAGACCCAGTACTTC.

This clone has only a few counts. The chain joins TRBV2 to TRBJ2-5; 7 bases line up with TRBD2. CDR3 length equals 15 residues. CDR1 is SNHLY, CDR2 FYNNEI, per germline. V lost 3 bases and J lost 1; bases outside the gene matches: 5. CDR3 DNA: TGTGCCAGCAGTGAGGGCGGGGGTGCCCAAGAGACCCAGTACTTC. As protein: CASSEGGGAQETQYF.

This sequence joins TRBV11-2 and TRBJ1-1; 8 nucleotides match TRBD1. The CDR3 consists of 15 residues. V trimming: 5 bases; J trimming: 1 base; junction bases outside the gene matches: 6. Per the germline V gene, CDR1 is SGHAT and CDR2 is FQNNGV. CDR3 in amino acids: CASSLTGGGNTEAFF. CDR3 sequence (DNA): TGTGCCAGCAGCCTAACAGGGGGGGGGAACACTGAAGCTTTCTTT.

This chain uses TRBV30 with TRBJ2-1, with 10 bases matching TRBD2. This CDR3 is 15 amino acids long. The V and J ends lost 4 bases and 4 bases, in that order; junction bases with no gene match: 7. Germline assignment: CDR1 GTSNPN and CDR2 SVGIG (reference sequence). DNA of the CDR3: TGTGCCTGGAAAGGTAATAGCGGGGGGTACAATGAGCAGTTCTTC. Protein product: CAWKGNSGGYNEQFF.

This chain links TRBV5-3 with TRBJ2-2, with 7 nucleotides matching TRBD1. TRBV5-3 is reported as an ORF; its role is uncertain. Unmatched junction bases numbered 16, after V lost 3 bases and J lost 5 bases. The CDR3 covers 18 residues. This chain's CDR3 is CARSSRDRALPRTGELFF. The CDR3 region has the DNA TGTGCCAGAAGCTCCCGGGACAGAGCCCTACCCAGGACCGGGGAGCTGTTTTTT.

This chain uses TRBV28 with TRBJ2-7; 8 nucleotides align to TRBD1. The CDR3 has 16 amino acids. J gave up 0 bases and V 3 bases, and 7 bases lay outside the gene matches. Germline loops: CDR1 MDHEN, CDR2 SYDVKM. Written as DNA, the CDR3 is TGTGCCAGCAGTTTGTTTGGACAGGGTGGCTCCTACGAGCAGTACTTC. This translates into CASSLFGQGGSYEQYF.

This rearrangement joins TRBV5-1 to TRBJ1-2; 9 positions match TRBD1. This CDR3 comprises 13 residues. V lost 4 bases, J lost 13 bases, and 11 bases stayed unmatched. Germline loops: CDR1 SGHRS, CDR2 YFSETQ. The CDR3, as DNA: TGCGCCAGCAGCCCCTCGGACAGGGGAAGAGGCACCTTC. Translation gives CASSPSDRGRGTF. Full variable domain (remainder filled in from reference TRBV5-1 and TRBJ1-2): KAGVTQTPRYLIKTRGQQVTLSCSPISGHRSVSWYQQTPGQGLQFLFEYFSETQRNKGNFPGRFSGRQFSNSRSEMNVSTLELGDSALYLCASSPSDRGRGTFGSGTRLTVV.